The 2 T cell receptor beta chains presented below share a single source sample, sequenced in a study of shared clonotypes between healthy human individuals. The data were produced by immunoSEQ multiplex PCR, yet TCRdb's version contains in-frame clones alone and is incomplete. Of a few million clones detected, approximately 94% appear once; the ten largest clones hold around 0.14%. Sample: naive CD4+ T cells sorted from blood. The subset here: CD45RA+ positively selected. The receptor set was obtained from a man in his late teens or twenties in good health.

The rearrangement links TRBV5-5 to TRBJ1-6; 11 bases fit TRBD1. The CDR3 extends over 18 amino acids. Germline CDR1 is SGHKS and CDR2 is YYEKEE (reference sequence). Trimming cost V 3 bases and J 9 bases; bases outside gene matches: 14. As DNA, the CDR3 is TGTGCCAGCAGCTCCCCGGCGGGGACAGGGGGATTTGGTTCACCCCTCCACTTT. Residues: CASSSPAGTGGFGSPLHF.

The CDR3 protein is CASSLEMGSPRSYNSPLHF. The CDR3 bases are TGTGCCAGCAGCTTGGAAATGGGCTCCCCTCGCTCCTATAATTCACCCCTCCACTTT. The chain links TRBV5-5 to TRBJ1-6, with D unclear. Between the trimmed V and J ends, which lost 0 bases and 0 bases, there was a span of 16 bases. CDR1 is SGHKS and CDR2 is YYEKEE in the germline V gene (reference sequence). The CDR3 runs to 19 residues.